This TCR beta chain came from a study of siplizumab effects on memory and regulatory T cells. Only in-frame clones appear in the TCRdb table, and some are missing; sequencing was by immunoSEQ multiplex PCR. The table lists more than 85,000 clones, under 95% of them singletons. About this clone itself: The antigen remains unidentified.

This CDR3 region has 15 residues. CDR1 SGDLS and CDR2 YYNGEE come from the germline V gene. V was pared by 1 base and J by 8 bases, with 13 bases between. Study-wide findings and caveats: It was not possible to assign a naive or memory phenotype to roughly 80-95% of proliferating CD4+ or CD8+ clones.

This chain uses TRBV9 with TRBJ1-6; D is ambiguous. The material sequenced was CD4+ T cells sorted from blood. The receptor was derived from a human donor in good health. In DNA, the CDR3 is TGTGCCAGCAGCGTAAACGTCGGGATAGATTCACCCCTCCACTTT. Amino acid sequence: CASSVNVGIDSPLHF.